The 8 T cell receptor beta chains below were found in one sample sequenced in a study of blood T cell repertoires in COVID-19 (dated by TCRdb to the early 2020s). The method behind the library was the immunoSEQ multiplex PCR assay. TCRdb's version of the immuneACCESS table is confined to in-frame rearrangements and falls short of the full clone set. An unresolved V gene accounts for under half of the shortfall where checked; the remainder is of unknown origin. This sample comprises 170,000 or so clones, almost 85% of them detected only once. The top ten constitute 13% to 15% of the sample. Sequencing was done on a sample of peripheral blood. The receptors shown here come from a man aged 18 to 29 with active or convalescent COVID-19.

This rearrangement joins TRBV15 to TRBJ1-6; D gene uncertain. This CDR3 has 17 residues. V was clipped by 1 base and J by 0 bases, with 10 bases between them. The V gene's germline CDR1 is LNHNV and CDR2 YYDKDF (reference sequence). In DNA form, the CDR3 reads TGTGCCACCAGCAGAGGGAGCTCAAGCTCCTATAATTCACCCCTCCACTTT. Translating it yields CATSRGSSSSYNSPLHF. The whole variable domain, filled in from reference TRBV15 and TRBJ1-6, reads DAMVIQNPRYQVTQFGKPVTLSCSQTLNHNVMYWYQQKSSQAPKLLFHYYDKDFNNEADTPDNFQSRRPNTSFCFLDIRSPGLGDTAMYLCATSRGSSSSYNSPLHFGNGTRLTVT.

V is TRBV27 and J is TRBJ1-1; D is perhaps TRBD1 (6 bases). CDR1 and CDR2 (germline): MNHEY, SMNVEV (reference sequence). This CDR3 region has 14 residues. V was trimmed by 6 bases and J by 4 bases, leaving 15 bases between them. The CDR3 sequence: CASRGGARGTEAFF. The CDR3 coding sequence is TGTGCCAGCAGAGGGGGGGCGAGAGGCACTGAAGCTTTCTTT.

This chain links TRBV2 with TRBJ1-2, with 9 bases identical to TRBD1. Germline CDR1 SNHLY, CDR2 FYNNEI. The CDR3 extends over 14 amino acids. V lost 3 bases to trimming and J lost 8 bases; unmatched junction nucleotides: 7. The CDR3 coding sequence is TGTGCCAGCAGTGACACAGGGGGCGTGGGCGGCTACACCTTC. The encoded protein is CASSDTGGVGGYTF.

The V gene is TRBV7-2, the J gene TRBJ2-3, with TRBD1 matching over 7 bases. CDR1 is SGHTA, CDR2 FQGNSA, per germline. V dropped 2 bases and J dropped 0; count of bases not matched to a gene: 2. The CDR3 has 15 residues. CDR3: CASSLMGQSTDTQYF. The CDR3 DNA reads as TGTGCCAGCAGCTTAATGGGACAGAGCACAGATACGCAGTATTTT.

The chain uses TRBV11-2 and TRBJ1-1; D is undetermined. Germline CDR1 reads SGHAT; CDR2 reads FQNNGV. V lost 1 base, J lost 7 bases, and 10 bases lay in between. The length of the CDR3 is 13 residues. CDR3: CASSLAATVEAFF. CDR3 sequence (DNA): TGTGCCAGCAGCTTAGCCGCAACAGTTGAAGCTTTCTTT.

This sequence joins TRBV10-3 and TRBJ2-1; 12 nucleotides agree with TRBD2. V lost 6 bases to trimming and J lost 9 bases; unmatched junction nucleotides: 9. This CDR3 region has 15 residues. Germline V gives CDR1 ENHRY, CDR2 SYGVKD. Written as DNA, the CDR3 is TGTGCCATCAGGGCTACTAGCGGGAGGTGGAGTGAGCAGTTCTTC. It encodes CAIRATSGRWSEQFF.

Comment on this clone: One junction end disagrees with the germline gene, perhaps due to a read error. This rearrangement joins TRBV7-6 to TRBJ2-7; D perhaps matches TRBD1 (6 bases). This CDR3 is 16 amino acids long. The germline CDR1 and CDR2 sequences are SGHVS and FNYEAQ. The CDR3 region is CASSLAVRDISHEQYF. CDR3 nucleotides: TGTGCCAGCAGCTTAGCTGTCAGGGACATCTCCCACGAGCAGTACTTC.

This clone occurred a few times. The V call is TRBV3-1 (or the pseudogene TRBV3-2), the J call TRBJ1-6; 9 positions agree with TRBD1. From germline, CDR1 is LGHDT and CDR2 YNNKEL (reference sequence). The CDR3 totals 18 residues. With V trimmed by 3 bases and J by 5 bases, 11 bases remained unmatched. CDR3 residues: CASSQYITGTGNNSPLHF. In nucleotides, the CDR3 is TGTGCCAGCAGCCAGTACATAACCGGGACAGGGAATAATTCACCCCTCCACTTT.